The present entry profiles one T cell receptor (beta chain) with its context. Authors' data handling: How many nucleated cells were present was estimated from reference gene primer amplification. Method: immunoSEQ multiplex PCR; TCRdb's copy keeps in-frame clones and lacks some. The V and J calls and clone size are taken from that table; D and trimming were inferred from the DNA. The sample includes approximately 150,000 clones, under 90% seen only once; the top ten take about 2.6%. The entry originates in a study of blood T cell repertoires in COVID-19. Across the study: The samples span acute and convalescent COVID-19 from the United States, Italy and Spain. Sample material is recorded as cDNA or gDNA derived from T cells, B-cell-depleted T cells, or PBMCs.

The participants were between about 18 and 100 years old and came from 24 US areas. Material for sequencing was PBMCs or T cells enriched from blood (not recorded which). The sequence derives from a man aged 40-49 years with acute COVID-19.

The CDR3 sequence is CASSVEGREEELFF. The DNA of the CDR3 is TGTGCCAGCAGCGTAGAAGGCAGGGAAGAGGAGCTGTTTTTT. The chain uses TRBV9 and TRBJ2-2; a possible D gene is TRBD1 (5 bases). V lost 0 bases and J lost 10, with 13 bases in between. Germline V gene lookup returns CDR1 SGDLS and CDR2 YYNGEE. CDR3 length: 14 residues.